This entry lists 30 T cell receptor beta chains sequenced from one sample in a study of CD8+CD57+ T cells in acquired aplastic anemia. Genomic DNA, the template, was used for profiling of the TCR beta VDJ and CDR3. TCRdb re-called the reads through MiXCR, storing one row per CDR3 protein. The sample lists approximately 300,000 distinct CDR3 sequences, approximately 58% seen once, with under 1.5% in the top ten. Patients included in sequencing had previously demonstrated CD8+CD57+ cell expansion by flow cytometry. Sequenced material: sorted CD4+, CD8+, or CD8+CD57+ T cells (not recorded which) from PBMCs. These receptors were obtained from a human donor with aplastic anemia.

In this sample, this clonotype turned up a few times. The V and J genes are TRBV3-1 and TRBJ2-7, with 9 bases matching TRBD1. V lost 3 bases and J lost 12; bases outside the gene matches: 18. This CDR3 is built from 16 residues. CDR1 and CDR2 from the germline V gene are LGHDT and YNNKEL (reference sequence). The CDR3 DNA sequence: TGTGCCAGCAGCCACCGGACAGGGGCCCATGGAGGGGGATGGTACTTC. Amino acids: CASSHRTGAHGGGWYF.

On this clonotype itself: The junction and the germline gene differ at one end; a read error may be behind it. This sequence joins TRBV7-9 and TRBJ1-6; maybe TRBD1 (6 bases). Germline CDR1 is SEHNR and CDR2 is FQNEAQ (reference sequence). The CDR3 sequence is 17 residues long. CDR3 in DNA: TGTGCCAGCAGCCTAGCGGACAGCCCTGAGGTCAATTCACCCCTCCACTTT. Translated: CASSLADSPEVNSPLHF.

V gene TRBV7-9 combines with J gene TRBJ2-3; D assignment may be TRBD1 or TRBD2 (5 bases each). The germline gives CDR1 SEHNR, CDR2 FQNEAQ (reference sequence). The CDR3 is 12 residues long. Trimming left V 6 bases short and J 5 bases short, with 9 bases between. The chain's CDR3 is CASRGVEDTQYF. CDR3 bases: TGTGCCAGCAGGGGGGTCGAAGATACGCAGTATTTT.

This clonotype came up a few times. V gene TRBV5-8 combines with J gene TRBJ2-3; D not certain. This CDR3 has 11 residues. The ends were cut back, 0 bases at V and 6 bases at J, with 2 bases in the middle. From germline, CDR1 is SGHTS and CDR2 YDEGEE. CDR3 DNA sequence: TGTGCCAGCAGCTTGGTTGATACGCAGTATTTT. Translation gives CASSLVDTQYF.

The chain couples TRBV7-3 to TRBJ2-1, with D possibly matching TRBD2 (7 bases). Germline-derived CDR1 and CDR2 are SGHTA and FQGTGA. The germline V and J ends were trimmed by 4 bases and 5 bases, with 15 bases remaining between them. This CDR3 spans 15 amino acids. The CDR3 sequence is CASSSPRGANNEQFF. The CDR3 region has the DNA TGTGCCAGCAGCTCCCCCCGGGGGGCAAACAATGAGCAGTTCTTC.

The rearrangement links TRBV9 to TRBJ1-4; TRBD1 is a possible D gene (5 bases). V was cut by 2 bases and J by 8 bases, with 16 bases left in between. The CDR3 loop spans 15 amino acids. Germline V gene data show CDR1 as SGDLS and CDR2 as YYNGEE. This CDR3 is CASSVSGTWGEKLFF. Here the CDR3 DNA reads TGTGCCAGCAGCGTCTCCGGAACCTGGGGGGAAAAACTGTTTTTT.

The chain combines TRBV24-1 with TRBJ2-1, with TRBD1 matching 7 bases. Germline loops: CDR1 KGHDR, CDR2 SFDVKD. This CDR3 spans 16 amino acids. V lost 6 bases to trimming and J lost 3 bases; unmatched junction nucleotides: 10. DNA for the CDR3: TGTGCCACCAGTCGACGACAGGGCCCGAACTACAATGAGCAGTTCTTC. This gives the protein CATSRRQGPNYNEQFF.

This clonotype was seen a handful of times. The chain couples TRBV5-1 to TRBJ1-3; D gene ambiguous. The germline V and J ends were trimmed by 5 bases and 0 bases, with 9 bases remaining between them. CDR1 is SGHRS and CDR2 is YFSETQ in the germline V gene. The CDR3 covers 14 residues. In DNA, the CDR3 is TGCGCCAGCAGAGGTGAGGGCTCTGGAAACACCATATATTTT. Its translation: CASRGEGSGNTIYF.

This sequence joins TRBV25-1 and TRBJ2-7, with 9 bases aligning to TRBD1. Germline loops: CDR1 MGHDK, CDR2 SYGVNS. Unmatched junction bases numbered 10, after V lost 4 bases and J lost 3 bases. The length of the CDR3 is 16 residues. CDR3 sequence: CASSVYSGTGIYEQYF. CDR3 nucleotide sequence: TGTGCCAGCAGTGTTTACTCCGGGACAGGGATCTACGAGCAGTACTTC.

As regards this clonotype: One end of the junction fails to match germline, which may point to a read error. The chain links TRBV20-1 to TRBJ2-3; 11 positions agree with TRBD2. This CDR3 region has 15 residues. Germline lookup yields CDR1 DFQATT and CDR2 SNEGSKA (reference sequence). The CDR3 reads CSATNIAGGTDAQYF. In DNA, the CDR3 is TGCAGTGCTACAAATATAGCGGGAGGGACAGATGCGCAGTATTTT.

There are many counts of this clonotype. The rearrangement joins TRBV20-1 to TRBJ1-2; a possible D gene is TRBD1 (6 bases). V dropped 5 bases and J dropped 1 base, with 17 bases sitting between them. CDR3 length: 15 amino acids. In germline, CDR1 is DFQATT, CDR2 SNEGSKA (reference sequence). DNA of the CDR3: TGCAGTGCTTTAGGGGGGGGGTCTGTTAACTATGGCTACACCTTC. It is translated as CSALGGGSVNYGYTF.

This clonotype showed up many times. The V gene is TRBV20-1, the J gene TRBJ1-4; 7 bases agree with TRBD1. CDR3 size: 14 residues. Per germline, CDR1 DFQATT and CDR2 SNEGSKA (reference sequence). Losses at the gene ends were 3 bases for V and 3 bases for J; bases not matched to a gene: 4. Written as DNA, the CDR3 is TGCAGTGCTAGGACAGGGAATGCTAATGAAAAACTGTTTTTT. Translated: CSARTGNANEKLFF.

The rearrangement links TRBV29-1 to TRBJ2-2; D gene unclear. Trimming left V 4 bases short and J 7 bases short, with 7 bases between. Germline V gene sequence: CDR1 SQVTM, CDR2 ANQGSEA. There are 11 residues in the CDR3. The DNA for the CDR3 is TGCAGCGTTGTTCGGAACGGGGAGCTGTTTTTT. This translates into CSVVRNGELFF.

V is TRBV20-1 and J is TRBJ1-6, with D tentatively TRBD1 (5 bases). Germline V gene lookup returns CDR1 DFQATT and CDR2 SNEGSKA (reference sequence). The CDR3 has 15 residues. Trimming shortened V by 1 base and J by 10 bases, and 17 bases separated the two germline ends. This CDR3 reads CSARALAGGGSPLHF. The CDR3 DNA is TGCAGTGCTAGAGCGCTAGCGGGGGGAGGATCACCCCTCCACTTT.

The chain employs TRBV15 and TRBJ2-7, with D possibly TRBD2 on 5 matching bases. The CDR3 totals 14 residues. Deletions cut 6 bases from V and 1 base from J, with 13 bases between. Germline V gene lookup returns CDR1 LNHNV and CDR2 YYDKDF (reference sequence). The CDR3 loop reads CATSPARGSYEQYF. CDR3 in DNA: TGTGCCACCAGTCCTGCCCGGGGATCCTACGAGCAGTACTTC.

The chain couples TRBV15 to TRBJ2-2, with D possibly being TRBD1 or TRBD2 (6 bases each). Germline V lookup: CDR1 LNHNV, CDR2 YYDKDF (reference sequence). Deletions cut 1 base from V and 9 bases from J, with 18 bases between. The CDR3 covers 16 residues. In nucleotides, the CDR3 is TGTGCCACCAGCAGAGGGATCGGGGGCTTTGGCCGGGAGCTGTTTTTT. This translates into CATSRGIGGFGRELFF.

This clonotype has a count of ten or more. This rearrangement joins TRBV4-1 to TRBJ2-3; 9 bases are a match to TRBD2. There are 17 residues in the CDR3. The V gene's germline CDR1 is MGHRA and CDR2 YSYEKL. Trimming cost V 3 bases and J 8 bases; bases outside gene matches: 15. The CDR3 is CASSQARLAGSRGTQYF. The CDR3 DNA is TGCGCCAGCAGCCAGGCTCGCCTAGCGGGGTCCCGTGGTACGCAGTATTTT.

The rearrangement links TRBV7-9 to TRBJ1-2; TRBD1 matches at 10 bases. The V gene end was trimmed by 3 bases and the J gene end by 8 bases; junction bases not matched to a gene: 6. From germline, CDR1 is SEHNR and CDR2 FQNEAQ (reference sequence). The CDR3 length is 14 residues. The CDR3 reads CASSFRQGAQGYTF. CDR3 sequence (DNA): TGTGCCAGCAGCTTTCGACAGGGGGCACAAGGCTACACCTTC.

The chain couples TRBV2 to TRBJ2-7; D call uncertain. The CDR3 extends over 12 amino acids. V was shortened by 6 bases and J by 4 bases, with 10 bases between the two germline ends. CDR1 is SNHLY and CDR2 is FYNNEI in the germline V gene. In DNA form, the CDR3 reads TGTGCCAGCAGGGGTCGTGGGTACGAGCAGTACTTC. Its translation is CASRGRGYEQYF.

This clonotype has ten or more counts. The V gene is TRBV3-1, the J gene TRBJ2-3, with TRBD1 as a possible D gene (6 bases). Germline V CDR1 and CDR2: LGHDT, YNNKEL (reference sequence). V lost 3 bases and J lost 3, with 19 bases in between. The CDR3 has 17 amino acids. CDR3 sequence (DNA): TGTGCCAGCAGCCAGGGGGCAGCAAATGGGCGTACAGATACGCAGTATTTT. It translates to CASSQGAANGRTDTQYF.

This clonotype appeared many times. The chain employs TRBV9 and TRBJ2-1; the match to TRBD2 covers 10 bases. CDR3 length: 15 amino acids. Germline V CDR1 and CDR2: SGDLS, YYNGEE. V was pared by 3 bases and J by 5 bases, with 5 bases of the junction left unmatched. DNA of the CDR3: TGTGCCAGCAGCGCCGGGACTAGCGACAACAATGAGCAGTTCTTC. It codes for CASSAGTSDNNEQFF.

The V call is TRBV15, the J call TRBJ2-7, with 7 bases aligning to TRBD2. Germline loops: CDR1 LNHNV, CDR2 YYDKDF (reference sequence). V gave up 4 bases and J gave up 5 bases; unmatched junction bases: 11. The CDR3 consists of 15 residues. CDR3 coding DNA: TGTGCCACCAGCATTGGGAGGGACCGAACCCACGAGCAGTACTTC. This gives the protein CATSIGRDRTHEQYF. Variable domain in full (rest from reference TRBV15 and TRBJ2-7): DAMVIQNPRYQVTQFGKPVTLSCSQTLNHNVMYWYQQKSSQAPKLLFHYYDKDFNNEADTPDNFQSRRPNTSFCFLDIRSPGLGDTAMYLCATSIGRDRTHEQYFGPGTRLTVT.

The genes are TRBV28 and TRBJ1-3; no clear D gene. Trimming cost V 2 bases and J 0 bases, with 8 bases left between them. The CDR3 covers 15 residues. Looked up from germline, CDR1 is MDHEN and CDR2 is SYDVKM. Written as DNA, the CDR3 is TGTGCCAGCAGTTTAGGGTCAGGCTCTGGAAACACCATATATTTT. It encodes CASSLGSGSGNTIYF.

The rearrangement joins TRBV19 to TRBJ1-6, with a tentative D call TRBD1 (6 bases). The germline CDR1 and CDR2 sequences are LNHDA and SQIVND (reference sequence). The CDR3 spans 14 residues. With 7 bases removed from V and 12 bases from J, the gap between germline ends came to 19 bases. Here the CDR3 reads CASTHRGPDLPLHF. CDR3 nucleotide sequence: TGTGCCAGTACCCATCGGGGGCCCGATTTACCCCTCCACTTT.

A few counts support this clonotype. In nucleotides, the CDR3 is TGTGCCAGCAGCTTCCCGAATTCGGATGGCTACACCTTC. This translates into CASSFPNSDGYTF. The chain carries TRBV7-9 and TRBJ1-2; no definite D call. V gave up 3 bases and J gave up 6 bases, with 11 bases separating them. CDR1 is SEHNR and CDR2 is FQNEAQ in the germline V gene (reference sequence). The CDR3 loop spans 13 amino acids.

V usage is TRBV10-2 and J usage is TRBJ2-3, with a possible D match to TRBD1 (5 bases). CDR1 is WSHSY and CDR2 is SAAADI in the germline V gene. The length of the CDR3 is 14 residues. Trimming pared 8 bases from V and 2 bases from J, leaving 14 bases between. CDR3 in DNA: TGCGCCAGCGGGCAGGGCTACATCACAGATACGCAGTATTTT. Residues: CASGQGYITDTQYF.

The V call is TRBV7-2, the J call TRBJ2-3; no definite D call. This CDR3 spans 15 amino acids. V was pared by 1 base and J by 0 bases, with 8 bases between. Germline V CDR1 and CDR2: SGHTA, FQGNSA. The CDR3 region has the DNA TGTGCCAGCAGCTTAGATCGGTGGAGCACAGATACGCAGTATTTT. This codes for CASSLDRWSTDTQYF.

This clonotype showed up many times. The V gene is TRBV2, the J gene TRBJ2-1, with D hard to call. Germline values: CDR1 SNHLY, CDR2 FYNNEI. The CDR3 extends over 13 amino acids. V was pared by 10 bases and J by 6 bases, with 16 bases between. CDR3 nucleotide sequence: TGTGCCACTGGTACAGCCCCGGGCAATGAGCAGTTCTTC. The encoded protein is CATGTAPGNEQFF. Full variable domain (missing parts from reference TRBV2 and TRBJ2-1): EPEVTQTPSHQVTQMGQEVILRCVPISNHLYFYWYRQILGQKVEFLVSFYNNEISEKSEIFDDQFSVERPDGSNFTLKIRSTKLEDSAMYFCATGTAPGNEQFFGPGTRLTVL.

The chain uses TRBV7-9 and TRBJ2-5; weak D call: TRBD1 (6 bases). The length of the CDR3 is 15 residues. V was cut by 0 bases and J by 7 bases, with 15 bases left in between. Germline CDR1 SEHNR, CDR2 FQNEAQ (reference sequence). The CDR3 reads CASSLAPQGRGTQYF. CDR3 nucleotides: TGTGCCAGCAGCTTAGCGCCACAGGGAAGGGGGACCCAGTACTTC.

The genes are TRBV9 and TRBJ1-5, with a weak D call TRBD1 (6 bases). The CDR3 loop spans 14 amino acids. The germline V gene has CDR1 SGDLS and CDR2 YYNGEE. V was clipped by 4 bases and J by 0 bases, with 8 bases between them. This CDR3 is CASSRGASNQPQHF. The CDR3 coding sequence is TGTGCCAGCAGCAGGGGGGCTAGCAATCAGCCCCAGCATTTT. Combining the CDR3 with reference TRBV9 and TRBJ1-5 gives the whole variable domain DSGVTQTPKHLITATGQRVTLRCSPRSGDLSVYWYQQSLDQGLQFLIQYYNGEERAKGNILERFSAQQFPDLHSELNLSSLELGDSALYFCASSRGASNQPQHFGDGTRLSIL.